Shown below are 13 T cell receptor beta chains from a single sample sequenced in a study of Ad26.COV2.S vaccination and SARS-CoV-2 variants. TCRdb's table, derived via immunoSEQ multiplex PCR, lists solely in-frame clones and lacks some. The sample records around 370,000 clones, approximately 90% being singletons. The sample consisted of peripheral blood, taken after recovery from COVID-19. The source of these receptors is a human donor who had recovered from COVID-19.

V gene TRBV19 combines with J gene TRBJ1-5; D perhaps matches TRBD1 (5 bases). This CDR3 has 17 amino acids. Trimming shortened V by 5 bases and J by 2 bases, and 19 bases separated the two germline ends. CDR1 is LNHDA and CDR2 is SQIVND in the germline V gene (reference sequence). This chain's CDR3 is CASSGSQGVRGNQPQHF. CDR3 DNA sequence: TGTGCCAGTAGTGGCTCGCAGGGTGTAAGGGGCAATCAGCCCCAGCATTTT.

V usage is TRBV9 and J usage is TRBJ1-6, with unresolved D. V lost 3 bases and J 7 bases, leaving 11 bases between the germline ends. CDR1 is SGDLS and CDR2 is YYNGEE in the germline V gene. The CDR3 is 14 amino acids. CDR3 residues: CASSAPNSNSPLHF. DNA for the CDR3: TGTGCCAGCAGCGCCCCGAACAGCAATTCACCCCTCCACTTT. Filled out from reference TRBV9 and TRBJ1-6, the complete variable domain reads DSGVTQTPKHLITATGQRVTLRCSPRSGDLSVYWYQQSLDQGLQFLIQYYNGEERAKGNILERFSAQQFPDLHSELNLSSLELGDSALYFCASSAPNSNSPLHFGNGTRLTVT.

This chain joins TRBV6-5 and TRBJ2-1; D is ambiguous. Trimming pared 2 bases from V and 7 bases from J, leaving 6 bases between. The CDR3 spans 12 residues. Germline loops: CDR1 MNHEY, CDR2 SVGAGI. The CDR3 sequence is CASSYPGNEQFF. CDR3 coding DNA: TGTGCCAGCAGTTACCCCGGGAATGAGCAGTTCTTC.

In regard to this clone: This same CDR3 is encoded by further DNA sequences in the sample. The chain couples TRBV5-1 to TRBJ1-1; no clear D. CDR3 length: 15 amino acids. The germline V gene encodes CDR1 SGHRS and CDR2 YFSETQ. V was trimmed by 0 bases and J by 0 bases, leaving 9 bases between them. As DNA, the CDR3 is TGCGCCAGCAGCTTGGCCTCCGGGGTGAACACTGAAGCTTTCTTT. This sequence encodes CASSLASGVNTEAFF. Full variable domain (outside the CDR3, taken from reference TRBV5-1 and TRBJ1-1): KAGVTQTPRYLIKTRGQQVTLSCSPISGHRSVSWYQQTPGQGLQFLFEYFSETQRNKGNFPGRFSGRQFSNSRSEMNVSTLELGDSALYLCASSLASGVNTEAFFGQGTRLTVV.

The chain uses TRBV5-6 and TRBJ1-2; tentative D call: TRBD1 (5 bases). The CDR3 is 15 amino acids. V was clipped by 4 bases and J by 8 bases, with 21 bases between them. From germline, CDR1 is SGHDT and CDR2 YYEEEE. CDR3 DNA sequence: TGTGCCAGCAGCCCGGACACCGGAGGGGTGAGGGGCTACACCTTC. Translated: CASSPDTGGVRGYTF.

The sample holds one count of this clone. This chain connects TRBV6-6 to TRBJ1-4; no clear D gene. V dropped 5 bases and J dropped 4 bases, with 26 bases sitting between them. CDR3 length: 19 amino acids. Germline V gene lookup returns CDR1 MNHNY and CDR2 SVGAGI (reference sequence). The CDR3 nucleotides are TGTGCCAGCAGTCCCCGGTTTGCGGCCCGCCGGGTCCGTAATGAAAAACTGTTTTTT. This sequence encodes CASSPRFAARRVRNEKLFF.

The chain carries TRBV7-2 and TRBJ1-2, with a tentative D call TRBD1 (5 bases). The V and J ends lost 5 bases and 5 bases respectively, with 18 bases between them. The CDR3 runs to 15 residues. Per germline, CDR1 SGHTA and CDR2 FQGNSA. In DNA form, the CDR3 reads TGTGCCAGCAGCCCCCGGCAGGGTCTCGCGTATGGCTACACCTTC. It is translated as CASSPRQGLAYGYTF. Full variable domain (remainder filled in from reference TRBV7-2 and TRBJ1-2): GAGVSQSPSNKVTEKGKDVELRCDPISGHTALYWYRQSLGQGLEFLIYFQGNSAPDKSGLPSDRFSAERTGGSVSTLTIQRTQQEDSAVYLCASSPRQGLAYGYTFGSGTRLTVV.

The V call is TRBV18, the J call TRBJ1-1; no clear D. The CDR3 contains 17 residues. CDR1 KGHSH and CDR2 LQKENI come from the germline V gene. V was pared by 3 bases and J by 0 bases, with 17 bases between. The CDR3 region is CASSPFLDGELNTEAFF. For the CDR3, the DNA is TGTGCCAGCTCACCGTTCCTCGACGGGGAATTGAACACTGAAGCTTTCTTT.

The chain is built from TRBV12-5 and TRBJ2-5, with a tentative D call TRBD1 (5 bases). This CDR3 contains 17 residues. Between the trimmed V and J ends, which lost 5 bases and 0 bases, there was a span of 19 bases. CDR1 LGHNT and CDR2 FRNRAP come from the germline V gene. The CDR3, as DNA: TGTGCTAGTGGTCCCCCGGTAGGGGCCTTATACCAAGAGACCCAGTACTTC. Translated, it gives CASGPPVGALYQETQYF.

This clone was detected many times. The sample holds other DNA sequences that translate to the same CDR3. V gene TRBV19 combines with J gene TRBJ1-5; D remains ambiguous. CDR1 and CDR2 from the germline V gene are LNHDA and SQIVND (reference sequence). Trimming shortened V by 6 bases and J by 1 base, and 4 bases separated the two germline ends. This CDR3 is built from 12 residues. CDR3 coding DNA: TGTGCCAGTAGGGGAAGCAATCAGCCCCAGCATTTT. This translates into CASRGSNQPQHF.

Here the CDR3 reads CASSDDRERGYSYNEQFF. CDR3 coding DNA: TGTGCCAGCAGCGATGACAGAGAACGGGGGTACTCCTACAATGAGCAGTTCTTC. The genes are TRBV5-5 and TRBJ2-1, with D possibly matching TRBD2 (6 bases). CDR1 and CDR2 from the germline V gene are SGHKS and YYEKEE (reference sequence). There are 18 residues in the CDR3. V dropped 4 bases and J dropped 0 bases, with 20 bases sitting between them.

This sequence joins TRBV7-3 and TRBJ2-3; D gene unclear. Germline V CDR1 and CDR2: SGHTA, FQGTGA. The CDR3 is made up of 13 amino acids. With 4 bases removed from V and 1 base from J, the gap between germline ends came to 6 bases. Here the CDR3 DNA reads TGTGCCAGCAGCTCCATTCGCACAGATACGCAGTATTTT. Its protein product is CASSSIRTDTQYF.

V is TRBV15 and J is TRBJ2-5; 10 bases line up with TRBD1. The CDR3 is 16 residues long. From germline, CDR1 is LNHNV and CDR2 YYDKDF (reference sequence). Trimming took 6 bases from V and 0 from J; bases not matched to a gene: 7. The CDR3 DNA sequence: TGTGCCACCAGGAAGCCGGGACAGGGGTACCAAGAGACCCAGTACTTC. It codes for CATRKPGQGYQETQYF.